This T cell receptor beta chain was sequenced during a study of beta chain features in type 1 diabetes. Findings and caveats of the study: Researchers report that Type 1 diabetes patients had moderately but significantly shorter TCRB CDR3s across all four CD4+ subsets. When VDJ junctions were examined, type 1 diabetes patients showed fewer insertions and more deletions.

The investigators reverse transcribed all of the isolated RNA, so they sequenced expressed TCRB transcripts. Profiling relied on immunoSEQ multiplex PCR, and the TCRdb table lists in-frame clones only, not all of them. The sample lists 550,000 to 850,000 clones, around an eighth occurring once. The CDR3 sequence is 13 residues long. Germline loops: CDR1 SEHNR, CDR2 FQNEAQ (reference sequence). The V and J ends lost 5 bases and 0 bases respectively, with 7 bases between them. The collection from each donor was one heparinised blood draw averaging roughly 100 mL. A few counts support this clone. Its target is not known.

The sequenced sample was naive CD4+ T cells from blood. The receptor comes from a man between 18 and 29 years old with type 1 diabetes. This chain connects TRBV7-9 to TRBJ2-5; weak D call: TRBD2 (5 bases). The CDR3 region is CASSLGDQETQYF. As DNA, the CDR3 is TGTGCCAGCAGCCTCGGGGACCAAGAGACCCAGTACTTC.